The text below deals with one TCR beta chain. This entry is derived from a study of shared clonotypes between healthy human individuals. Libraries were prepared by immunoSEQ multiplex PCR; TCRdb keeps only in-frame clonotypes and omits some of them. The sample contains around 2.1 million clones, just over 90% of which appear only once. As defined, naive CD8 cells were CD45RO-negative and positively selected for CCR7, with terminally differentiated effector memory CD45RA+ cells excluded. The study enrolled healthy HIV-negative adults without recent acute infections or vaccinations as donors. Sample: naive CD8+ T cells from PBMCs. The receptor comes from a man between 18 and 35 years old in good health. Some clones in this sample may be carry-over from other donors' samples.

CDR3 in amino acids: CASSQGGTGGLTEAFF. The DNA for the CDR3 is TGCGCCAGCAGCCAAGGGGGGACAGGGGGCCTCACTGAAGCTTTCTTT. The chain is built from TRBV4-1 and TRBJ1-1; 12 bases agree with TRBD1. Looked up from germline, CDR1 is MGHRA and CDR2 is YSYEKL. The junction had 4 bases not matched to a gene; V was cut back by 1 base and J by 4 bases. This CDR3 is built from 16 residues.